Each of the 24 T cell receptor beta chains below was sequenced from the same sample in a study of T cell responses to AZD1222 COVID-19 vaccine. The repertoire was sequenced with immunoSEQ multiplex PCR; TCRdb's copy has only in-frame clones and lacks some. The data hold about 100,000 clones, with roughly nine tenths observed a single time. Sample: peripheral blood, taken on day 0 of AZD1222 vaccination. These TCRs come from an adult in good health.

This chain connects TRBV3-1 (or the pseudogene TRBV3-2) to TRBJ2-1; 11 nucleotides match TRBD2. This CDR3 comprises 17 residues. V trimming: 4 bases; J trimming: 7 bases; junction bases outside the gene matches: 12. Germline CDR1 LGHDT, CDR2 YNNKEL (reference sequence). CDR3 residues: CASSPKAGLAGTNEQFF. The CDR3 nucleotides read TGTGCCAGCAGCCCTAAGGCCGGACTAGCGGGTACAAATGAGCAGTTCTTC.

The gene calls are TRBV6-5 and TRBJ1-3; D possibly corresponds to TRBD1 (5 bases). V gave up 6 bases and J gave up 0 bases, with 9 bases separating them. The CDR3 sequence is 14 residues long. The V gene's germline CDR1 is MNHEY and CDR2 SVGAGI. Here the CDR3 DNA reads TGTGCCAGCAGACAGGTCCTCTCTGGAAACACCATATATTTT. It encodes CASRQVLSGNTIYF.

This rearrangement joins TRBV7-3 to TRBJ2-1, with TRBD2 identical over 7 bases. Germline V lookup: CDR1 SGHTA, CDR2 FQGTGA. The CDR3 is 15 residues long. The ends lost 4 bases at V and 7 bases at J; junction bases unmatched: 10. As DNA, the CDR3 is TGTGCCAGCAGCTCCTCGGGAGGCTGGGATAATGAGCAGTTCTTC. It is translated as CASSSSGGWDNEQFF.

The V gene is TRBV2, the J gene TRBJ1-1; D ambiguous. CDR1 and CDR2 (germline): SNHLY, FYNNEI. The CDR3 extends over 12 amino acids. Trimming left V 4 bases short and J 8 bases short, with 11 bases between. The CDR3 region is CASSGWGSEAFF. The DNA for the CDR3 is TGTGCCAGCAGTGGATGGGGTTCCGAAGCTTTCTTT.

The V gene is TRBV30, the J gene TRBJ1-6; no clear D. The ends were cut back, 2 bases at V and 10 bases at J, with 6 bases in the middle. Germline V lookup: CDR1 GTSNPN, CDR2 SVGIG (reference sequence). CDR3 size: 11 residues. The CDR3: CAWSIRSPLHF. The DNA of the CDR3 is TGTGCCTGGAGTATACGCTCACCCCTCCACTTT.

The chain recombines TRBV5-4 with TRBJ2-7; TRBD2 might be the D (5 bases). The CDR3 consists of 14 residues. Germline CDR1 is SGHNT and CDR2 is YYREEE (reference sequence). V lost 0 bases and J 6 bases, leaving 13 bases between the germline ends. The CDR3 DNA sequence: TGTGCCAGCAGCTTGGGTGGCGGGTTAATCGAGCAGTACTTC. Protein: CASSLGGGLIEQYF.

The chain uses TRBV2 and TRBJ1-2; D is possibly TRBD1 (6 bases). The V end lost 2 bases, the J end lost 1 base, and 11 bases lay between the germline ends. Germline-derived CDR1 and CDR2 are SNHLY and FYNNEI. The CDR3 is made up of 15 amino acids. CDR3 in DNA: TGTGCCAGCAGTGAATTCGGACAGTTTAACTATGGCTACACCTTC. Protein: CASSEFGQFNYGYTF.

The rearrangement uses TRBV7-7 and TRBJ1-3, with D tentatively TRBD1 (6 bases). Trimming removed 5 bases from V and 4 bases from J, with 9 bases in between. The CDR3 covers 13 residues. Germline V lookup: CDR1 SSHAT, CDR2 FNYEAQ (reference sequence). CDR3 residues: CASSQDSGNTIYF. CDR3 coding DNA: TGTGCCAGCAGCCAGGACAGCGGAAACACCATATATTTT.

The chain links TRBV2 to TRBJ1-5; possibly TRBD1 for D (5 bases). The CDR3 extends over 14 amino acids. V lost 4 bases, J lost 3 bases, and 10 bases lay in between. Germline V gives CDR1 SNHLY, CDR2 FYNNEI. CDR3 amino acids: CASSAGRNNQPQHF. CDR3 bases: TGTGCCAGCAGTGCGGGACGGAACAATCAGCCCCAGCATTTT.

CDR3: CATSDPQSPGSHEQYF. In DNA, the CDR3 is TGTGCCACCAGTGATCCCCAATCTCCGGGGTCCCACGAGCAGTACTTC. The rearrangement uses TRBV24-1 and TRBJ2-7; possible D gene TRBD2, 5 bases. This CDR3 is 16 amino acids long. V shed 3 bases and J shed 5 bases, with 19 bases lying between them. From germline, CDR1 is KGHDR and CDR2 SFDVKD.

V is TRBV7-9 and J is TRBJ1-1; the D is unclear. CDR3 length: 11 residues. CDR1 and CDR2 from the germline V gene are SEHNR and FQNEAQ (reference sequence). V lost 1 base, J lost 6 bases, and 3 bases lay in between. CDR3 sequence: CASSLVSEAFF. The CDR3 region has the DNA TGTGCCAGCAGCTTAGTCTCTGAAGCTTTCTTT.

This chain uses TRBV13 with TRBJ1-1; D gene unclear. CDR3 size: 11 residues. Germline V gene lookup returns CDR1 PRHDT and CDR2 FYEKMQ (reference sequence). V was cut by 5 bases and J by 8 bases, with 9 bases left in between. CDR3 sequence: CASSRRVEAFF. The CDR3 nucleotides are TGTGCCAGCAGCCGGAGGGTCGAAGCTTTCTTT.

This clone was observed a single time. The chain couples TRBV9 to TRBJ1-1, with no clear D. The V gene lost 3 bases and the J gene lost 7 bases, with 10 bases spanning the gap. The CDR3 is made up of 12 amino acids. Germline CDR1 SGDLS, CDR2 YYNGEE. The CDR3 DNA reads TGTGCCAGCAGCGAAGGTGGCGGTGAAGCTTTCTTT. It codes for CASSEGGGEAFF.

The rearrangement links TRBV9 to TRBJ1-6; D is uncertain. Germline-derived CDR1 and CDR2 are SGDLS and YYNGEE. V shed 4 bases and J shed 9 bases, with 14 bases lying between them. This CDR3 is 14 amino acids long. Here the CDR3 DNA reads TGTGCCAGCAGCCCCGGACGGACCACTTCACCCCTCCACTTT. Amino acid sequence: CASSPGRTTSPLHF. Based on the CDR3 plus reference TRBV9 and TRBJ1-6, the full variable domain is DSGVTQTPKHLITATGQRVTLRCSPRSGDLSVYWYQQSLDQGLQFLIQYYNGEERAKGNILERFSAQQFPDLHSELNLSSLELGDSALYFCASSPGRTTSPLHFGNGTRLTVT.

The chain uses TRBV14 and TRBJ1-1; 7 nucleotides line up with TRBD1. The CDR3 extends over 15 amino acids. The J segment lost 9 bases and the V segment lost 3 bases, leaving 13 bases of the junction unmatched. From germline, CDR1 is SGHDN and CDR2 FVKESK. The CDR3 here is CASSHVLSPTGKAFF. CDR3 DNA sequence: TGTGCCAGCAGCCATGTCCTGTCCCCGACAGGGAAAGCTTTCTTT.

This clone has just one count. The genes are TRBV6-2 or TRBV6-3 and TRBJ1-1; D perhaps matches TRBD1 (6 bases). Germline V gene lookup returns CDR1 MNHEY and CDR2 SVGEGT. V was pared by 6 bases and J by 6 bases, with 14 bases between. The CDR3 length is 13 residues. The CDR3 is CASSPGEVAEAFF. In DNA, the CDR3 is TGTGCCAGCAGCCCAGGGGAAGTGGCTGAAGCTTTCTTT.

The chain links TRBV28 to TRBJ2-7, with no clear D. Germline V gene lookup returns CDR1 MDHEN and CDR2 SYDVKM. The germline V and J ends were trimmed by 5 bases and 4 bases, with 21 bases remaining between them. The length of the CDR3 is 16 residues. CDR3 coding DNA: TGTGCCAGCAGTGCCCCCGGGTCCCACCTTTCTTACGAGCAGTACTTC. This translates into CASSAPGSHLSYEQYF.

In nucleotides, the CDR3 is TGTGCCAGCAGTCCCGGGACAGGGTACGGTCAGCCCCAGCATTTT. Amino acids: CASSPGTGYGQPQHF. V is TRBV6-5 and J is TRBJ1-5, with 9 bases aligning to TRBD1. CDR1 and CDR2 (germline): MNHEY, SVGAGI. The V segment lost 5 bases and the J segment 6 bases; nucleotides outside the gene matches: 8. The CDR3 sequence is 15 residues long.

This chain links TRBV7-8 with TRBJ2-7; the D is unclear. The V and J ends lost 3 bases and 3 bases respectively, with 6 bases between them. This CDR3 has 12 amino acids. Germline V CDR1 and CDR2: SGHVS, FQNEAQ. CDR3 bases: TGTGCCAGCAGCTTTAGTTACTACGAGCAGTACTTC. Protein: CASSFSYYEQYF.

The chain combines TRBV29-1 with TRBJ1-1; TRBD1 is a possible D gene (5 bases). V gave up 8 bases and J gave up 3 bases, with 16 bases separating them. The CDR3 is 13 amino acids. Germline V gives CDR1 SQVTM, CDR2 ANQGSEA. This chain's CDR3 is CSYMGWGDTEAFF. CDR3 DNA: TGCAGCTATATGGGGTGGGGGGACACTGAAGCTTTCTTT.

The V and J genes are TRBV19 and TRBJ2-3; 7 nucleotides match TRBD1. CDR1 is LNHDA, CDR2 SQIVND, per germline (reference sequence). The CDR3 has 14 residues. V lost 6 bases, J lost 2 bases, and 5 bases stayed unmatched. In DNA, the CDR3 is TGTGCCAGTAGGCCCGGGACAGACACAGATACGCAGTATTTT. As protein: CASRPGTDTDTQYF.

The chain combines TRBV13 with TRBJ1-3, with D hard to call. The germline V gene has CDR1 PRHDT and CDR2 FYEKMQ (reference sequence). V dropped 2 bases and J dropped 0 bases, with 5 bases sitting between them. This CDR3 contains 14 residues. The CDR3 region is CASSLYASGNTIYF. Here the CDR3 DNA reads TGTGCCAGCAGCTTATATGCCTCTGGAAACACCATATATTTT.

This clone was seen just once. The chain employs TRBV6-5 and TRBJ2-7, with a weak D call TRBD2 (5 bases). The CDR3 spans 11 residues. Looked up from germline, CDR1 is MNHEY and CDR2 is SVGAGI. Trimming pared 4 bases from V and 7 bases from J, leaving 8 bases between. The DNA for the CDR3 is TGTGCCAGCAGTTTGAGCGGAGAGCAGTACTTC. Translating it yields CASSLSGEQYF.

J is TRBJ1-4 and V is TRBV6-5; possible D gene TRBD1, 5 bases. The CDR3 spans 15 residues. The germline V and J ends were trimmed by 6 bases and 2 bases, with 13 bases remaining between them. Germline V gene sequence: CDR1 MNHEY, CDR2 SVGAGI. The CDR3 DNA follows: TGTGCCAGCAGCGCCCGGGAGGGGACTAATGAAAAACTGTTTTTT. This encodes CASSAREGTNEKLFF.